These 2 T cell receptor beta chains originate from one sample sequenced in a study of a mutant IDH1 vaccine in newly diagnosed glioma. Sample time point: week 11, during vaccination. Vaccination comprised doses that each held 300 ug of mutant IDH1 20-mer peptide, plus topical imiquimod. Their antigen targets remain unknown. Profiling relied on immunoSEQ multiplex PCR, and the TCRdb table lists in-frame clones only, not all of them. The sample gives some 60,000 clones, approximately 84% of which show up once; roughly 3.5% is in the top ten. The material sequenced was PBMCs, taken from a glioma patient whose treatment included an IDH1 peptide vaccine. The receptors were gathered from a man in his thirties or forties with glioma.

This clone appeared a few times. This chain uses TRBV30 with TRBJ1-5; TRBD1 is a possible D gene (6 bases). CDR3 length: 12 amino acids. V dropped 2 bases and J dropped 6 bases, with 8 bases sitting between them. Germline V gene lookup returns CDR1 GTSNPN and CDR2 SVGIG (reference sequence). In DNA, the CDR3 is TGTGCCTGGAGTCAGGGGAGTCAGCCCCAGCATTTT. This encodes CAWSQGSQPQHF. Looking up the rest from reference TRBV30 and TRBJ1-5 gives the full variable domain: SQTIHQWPATLVQPVGSPLSLECTVEGTSNPNLYWYRQAAGRGLQLLFYSVGIGQISSEVPQNLSASRPQDRQFILSSKKLLLSDSGFYLCAWSQGSQPQHFGDGTRLSIL.

The chain couples TRBV7-2 to TRBJ2-2, with 8 bases identical to TRBD1. J was trimmed by 6 bases and V by 7 bases; bases with no gene match: 7. The V gene's germline CDR1 is SGHTA and CDR2 FQGNSA. CDR3 size: 14 residues. CDR3 region: CASNQGAPPGELFF. CDR3 coding DNA: TGTGCCAGCAACCAGGGGGCTCCCCCCGGGGAGCTGTTTTTT. The whole variable domain, filled in from reference TRBV7-2 and TRBJ2-2, reads GAGVSQSPSNKVTEKGKDVELRCDPISGHTALYWYRQSLGQGLEFLIYFQGNSAPDKSGLPSDRFSAERTGGSVSTLTIQRTQQEDSAVYLCASNQGAPPGELFFGEGSRLTVL.